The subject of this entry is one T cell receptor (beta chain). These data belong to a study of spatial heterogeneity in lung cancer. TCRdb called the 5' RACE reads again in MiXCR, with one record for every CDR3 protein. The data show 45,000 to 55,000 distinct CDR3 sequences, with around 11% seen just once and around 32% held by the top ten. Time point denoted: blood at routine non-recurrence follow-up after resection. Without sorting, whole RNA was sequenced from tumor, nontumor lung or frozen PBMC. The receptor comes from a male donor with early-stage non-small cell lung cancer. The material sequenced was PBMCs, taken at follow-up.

CDR3 sequence: CASSLRGLAGGRYEQYF. Here the CDR3 DNA reads TGTGCCAGCAGTTTACGGGGACTAGCGGGAGGTCGGTACGAGCAGTACTTC. The rearrangement links TRBV28 to TRBJ2-7; TRBD2 matches at 15 bases. Germline V gene sequence: CDR1 MDHEN, CDR2 SYDVKM. The CDR3 sequence is 17 residues long. J gave up 4 bases and V 2 bases, and 6 bases lay outside the gene matches.